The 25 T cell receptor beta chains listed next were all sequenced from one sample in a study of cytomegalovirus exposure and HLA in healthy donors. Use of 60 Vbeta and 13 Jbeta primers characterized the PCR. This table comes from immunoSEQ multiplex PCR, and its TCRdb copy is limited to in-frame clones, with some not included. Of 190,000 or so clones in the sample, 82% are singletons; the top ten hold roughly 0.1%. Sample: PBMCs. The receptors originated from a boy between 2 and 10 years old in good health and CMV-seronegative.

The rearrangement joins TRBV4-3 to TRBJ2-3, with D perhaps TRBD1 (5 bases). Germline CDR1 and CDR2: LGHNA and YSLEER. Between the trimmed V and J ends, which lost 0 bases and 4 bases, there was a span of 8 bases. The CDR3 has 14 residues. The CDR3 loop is CASSQETEADTQYF. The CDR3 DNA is TGCGCCAGCAGCCAAGAGACAGAGGCAGATACGCAGTATTTT.

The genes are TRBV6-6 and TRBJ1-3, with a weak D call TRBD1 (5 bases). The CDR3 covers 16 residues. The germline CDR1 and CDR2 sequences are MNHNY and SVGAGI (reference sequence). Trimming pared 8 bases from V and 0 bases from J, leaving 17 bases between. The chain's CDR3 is CASGEGPQLSGNTIYF. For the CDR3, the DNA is TGTGCCAGCGGGGAGGGGCCCCAACTCTCTGGAAACACCATATATTTT.

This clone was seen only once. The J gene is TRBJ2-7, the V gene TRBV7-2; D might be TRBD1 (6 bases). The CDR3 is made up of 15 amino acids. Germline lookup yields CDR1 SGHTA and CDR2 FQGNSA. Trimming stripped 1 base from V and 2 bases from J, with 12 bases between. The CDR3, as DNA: TGTGCCAGCAGCTTAGGAGTCCAGGGGACCTACGAGCAGTACTTC. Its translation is CASSLGVQGTYEQYF.

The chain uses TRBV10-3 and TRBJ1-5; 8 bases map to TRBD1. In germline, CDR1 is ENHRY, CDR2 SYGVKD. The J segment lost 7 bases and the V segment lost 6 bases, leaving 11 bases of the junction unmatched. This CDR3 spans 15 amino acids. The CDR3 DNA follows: TGTGCCATCAGGGACCACAGGGGGTTGAACCAGCCCCAGCATTTT. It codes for CAIRDHRGLNQPQHF.

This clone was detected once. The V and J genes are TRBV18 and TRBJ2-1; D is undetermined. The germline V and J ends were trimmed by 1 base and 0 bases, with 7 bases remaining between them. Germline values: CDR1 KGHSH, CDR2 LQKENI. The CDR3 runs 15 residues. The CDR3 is CASSPRAASYNEQFF. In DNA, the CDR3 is TGTGCCAGCTCACCACGCGCGGCCTCCTACAATGAGCAGTTCTTC.

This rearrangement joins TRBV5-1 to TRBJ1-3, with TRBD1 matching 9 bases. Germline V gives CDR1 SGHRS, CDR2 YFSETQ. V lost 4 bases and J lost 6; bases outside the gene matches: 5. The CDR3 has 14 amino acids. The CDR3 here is CASSRDRAVNTIYF. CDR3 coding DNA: TGCGCCAGCAGCAGGGACAGGGCAGTAAACACCATATATTTT. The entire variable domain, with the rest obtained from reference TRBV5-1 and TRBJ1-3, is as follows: KAGVTQTPRYLIKTRGQQVTLSCSPISGHRSVSWYQQTPGQGLQFLFEYFSETQRNKGNFPGRFSGRQFSNSRSEMNVSTLELGDSALYLCASSRDRAVNTIYFGEGSWLTVV.

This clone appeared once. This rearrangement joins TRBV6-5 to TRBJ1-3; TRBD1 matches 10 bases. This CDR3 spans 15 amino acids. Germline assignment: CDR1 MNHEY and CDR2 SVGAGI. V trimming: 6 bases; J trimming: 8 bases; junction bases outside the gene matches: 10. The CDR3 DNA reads TGTGCCAGCAGCCTTTCGACAGGGGGCGGGGACACCATATATTTT. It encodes CASSLSTGGGDTIYF.

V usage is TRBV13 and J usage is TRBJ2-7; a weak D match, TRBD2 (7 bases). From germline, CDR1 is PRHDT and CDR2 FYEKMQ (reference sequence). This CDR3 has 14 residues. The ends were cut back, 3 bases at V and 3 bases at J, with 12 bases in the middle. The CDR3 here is CASSLGRGDYEQYF. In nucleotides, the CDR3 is TGTGCCAGCAGCTTGGGGAGGGGGGACTACGAGCAGTACTTC.

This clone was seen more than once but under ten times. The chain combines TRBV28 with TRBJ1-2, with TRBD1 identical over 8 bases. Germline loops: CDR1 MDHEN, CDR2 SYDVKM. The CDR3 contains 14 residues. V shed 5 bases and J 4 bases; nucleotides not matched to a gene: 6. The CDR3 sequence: CASSVGQGTYGYTF. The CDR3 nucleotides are TGTGCCAGCAGTGTAGGACAGGGCACCTATGGCTACACCTTC.

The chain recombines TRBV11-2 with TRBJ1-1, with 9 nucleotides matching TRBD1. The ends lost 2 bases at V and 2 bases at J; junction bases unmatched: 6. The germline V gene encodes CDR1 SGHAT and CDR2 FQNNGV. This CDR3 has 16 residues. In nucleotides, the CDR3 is TGTGCCAGCAGCTTACCGGGACAGGGTATTAACACTGAAGCTTTCTTT. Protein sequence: CASSLPGQGINTEAFF.

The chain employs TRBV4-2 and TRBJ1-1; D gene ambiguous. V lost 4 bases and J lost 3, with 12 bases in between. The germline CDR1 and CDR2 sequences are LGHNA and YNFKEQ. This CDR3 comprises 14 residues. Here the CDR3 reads CASSPRVEDTEAFF. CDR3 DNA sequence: TGTGCCAGCAGCCCACGGGTCGAGGACACTGAAGCTTTCTTT.

This CDR3 reads CASSVEGREQETQYF. CDR3 in DNA: TGTGCCAGCAGCGTAGAGGGGAGGGAGCAAGAGACCCAGTACTTC. The chain employs TRBV9 and TRBJ2-5; 7 bases are shared with TRBD2. This CDR3 spans 15 amino acids. J was trimmed by 2 bases and V by 0 bases; bases with no gene match: 4. The V gene's germline CDR1 is SGDLS and CDR2 YYNGEE.

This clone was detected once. In DNA, the CDR3 is TGTGCCAGCAGCCCCGGACTAGCGGGGGGTGCAACAGATACGCAGTATTTT. Its protein product is CASSPGLAGGATDTQYF. The genes are TRBV5-4 and TRBJ2-3, with 14 bases identical to TRBD2. CDR3 size: 17 residues. V gave up 4 bases and J gave up 3 bases; unmatched junction bases: 7. Per the germline V gene, CDR1 is SGHNT and CDR2 is YYREEE (reference sequence).

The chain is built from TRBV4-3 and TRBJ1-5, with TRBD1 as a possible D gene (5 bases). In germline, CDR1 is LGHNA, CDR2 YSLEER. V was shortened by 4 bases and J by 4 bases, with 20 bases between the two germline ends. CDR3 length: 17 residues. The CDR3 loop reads CASSPPGYPGGNQPQHF. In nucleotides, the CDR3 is TGCGCCAGCAGCCCTCCAGGGTATCCCGGGGGTAATCAGCCCCAGCATTTT.

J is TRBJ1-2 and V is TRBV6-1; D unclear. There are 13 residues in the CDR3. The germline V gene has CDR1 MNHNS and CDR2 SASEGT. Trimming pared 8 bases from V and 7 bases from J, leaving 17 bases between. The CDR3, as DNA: TGTGCCAGCGGGCGTGGGCCGGTGGGTGGCTACACCTTC. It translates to CASGRGPVGGYTF.

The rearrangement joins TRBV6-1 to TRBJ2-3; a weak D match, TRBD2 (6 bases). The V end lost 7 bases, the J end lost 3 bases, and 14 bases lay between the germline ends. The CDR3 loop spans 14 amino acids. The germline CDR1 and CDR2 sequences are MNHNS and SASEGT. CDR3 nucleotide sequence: TGTGCCAGCACATGGGGGGTTGGTACAGATACGCAGTATTTT. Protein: CASTWGVGTDTQYF.

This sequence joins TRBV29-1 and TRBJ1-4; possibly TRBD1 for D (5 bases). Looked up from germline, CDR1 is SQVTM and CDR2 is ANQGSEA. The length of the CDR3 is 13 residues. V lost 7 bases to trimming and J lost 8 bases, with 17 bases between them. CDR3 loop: CSAEGGGNEKLFF. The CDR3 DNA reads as TGCAGCGCAGAGGGCGGGGGAAACGAAAAACTGTTTTTT. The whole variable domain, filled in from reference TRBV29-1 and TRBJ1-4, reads SAVISQKPSRDICQRGTSLTIQCQVDSQVTMMFWYRQQPGQSLTLIATANQGSEATYESGFVIDKFPISRPNLTFSTLTVSNMSPEDSSIYLCSAEGGGNEKLFFGSGTQLSVL.

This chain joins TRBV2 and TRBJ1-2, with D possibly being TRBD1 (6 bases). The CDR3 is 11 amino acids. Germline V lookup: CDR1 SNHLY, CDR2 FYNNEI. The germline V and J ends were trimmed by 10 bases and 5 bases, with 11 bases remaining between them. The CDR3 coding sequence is TGTGCCACTACAGGGAATTATGGCTACACCTTC. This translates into CATTGNYGYTF. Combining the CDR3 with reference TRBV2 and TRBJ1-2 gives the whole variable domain EPEVTQTPSHQVTQMGQEVILRCVPISNHLYFYWYRQILGQKVEFLVSFYNNEISEKSEIFDDQFSVERPDGSNFTLKIRSTKLEDSAMYFCATTGNYGYTFGSGTRLTVV.

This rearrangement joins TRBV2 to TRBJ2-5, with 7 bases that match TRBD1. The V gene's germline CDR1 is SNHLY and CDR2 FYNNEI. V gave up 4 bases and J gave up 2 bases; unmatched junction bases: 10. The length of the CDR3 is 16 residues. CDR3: CASSGEVSGQQETQYF. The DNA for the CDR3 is TGTGCCAGCAGTGGGGAAGTATCGGGACAGCAAGAGACCCAGTACTTC.

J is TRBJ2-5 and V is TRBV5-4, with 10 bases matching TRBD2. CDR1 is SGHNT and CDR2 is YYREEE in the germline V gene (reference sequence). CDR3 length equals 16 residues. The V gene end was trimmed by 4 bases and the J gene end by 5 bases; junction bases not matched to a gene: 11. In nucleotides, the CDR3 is TGTGCCAGCAGCGGGAGGCCGGGACTAGCGCGTGAGACCCAGTACTTC. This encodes CASSGRPGLARETQYF.

CDR3 residues: CASSQEKGGIVAGSTNEQFF. CDR3 coding DNA: TGCGCCAGCAGCCAAGAGAAGGGGGGAATTGTAGCGGGTAGCACCAATGAGCAGTTCTTC. The V gene is TRBV4-1, the J gene TRBJ2-1, with D possibly TRBD2 on 7 matching bases. Trimming left V 0 bases short and J 6 bases short, with 27 bases between. Germline CDR1 MGHRA, CDR2 YSYEKL. This CDR3 comprises 20 residues.

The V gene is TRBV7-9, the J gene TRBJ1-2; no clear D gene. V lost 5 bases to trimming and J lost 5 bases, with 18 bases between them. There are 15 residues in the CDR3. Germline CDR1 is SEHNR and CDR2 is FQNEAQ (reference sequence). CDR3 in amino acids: CASSPPIRGTYGYTF. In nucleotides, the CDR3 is TGTGCCAGCAGCCCACCCATCCGGGGAACATATGGCTACACCTTC. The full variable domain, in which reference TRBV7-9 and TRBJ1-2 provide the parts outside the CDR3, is DTGVSQNPRHKITKRGQNVTFRCDPISEHNRLYWYRQTLGQGPEFLTYFQNEAQLEKSRLLSDRFSAERPKGSFSTLEIQRTEQGDSAMYLCASSPPIRGTYGYTFGSGTRLTVV.

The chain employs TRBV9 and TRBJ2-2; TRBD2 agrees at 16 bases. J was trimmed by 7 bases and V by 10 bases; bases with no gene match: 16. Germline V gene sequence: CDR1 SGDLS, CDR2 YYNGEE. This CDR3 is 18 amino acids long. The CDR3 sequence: CASSTPGLAGGFNGELFF. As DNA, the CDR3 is TGTGCCTCCTCCACTCCGGGACTAGCGGGGGGGTTCAACGGGGAGCTGTTTTTT.

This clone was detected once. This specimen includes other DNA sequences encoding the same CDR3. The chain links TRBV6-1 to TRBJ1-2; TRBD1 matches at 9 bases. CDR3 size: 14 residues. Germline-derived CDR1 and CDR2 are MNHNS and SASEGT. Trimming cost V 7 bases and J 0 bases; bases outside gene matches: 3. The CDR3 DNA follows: TGTGCCAGCACCAGGGACAGGGCTAACTATGGCTACACCTTC. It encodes CASTRDRANYGYTF.

CDR3 nucleotides: TGTGCCACCCTATTAGGAGGGCGTGGGGCCAACGTCCTGACTTTC. Protein product: CATLLGGRGANVLTF. The rearrangement joins TRBV7-2 to TRBJ2-6; D may be TRBD2 (6 bases). Between the trimmed V and J ends, which lost 10 bases and 3 bases, there was a span of 16 bases. Germline CDR1 and CDR2: SGHTA and FQGNSA. There are 15 residues in the CDR3.